This passage covers 26 T cell receptor beta chains from one sample sequenced in a study of blood T cell repertoires in COVID-19. The protocol was immunoSEQ multiplex PCR, while the TCRdb copy is restricted to in-frame clones and leaves out a portion. Among 180,000 or so clones listed, approximately 80% were seen once. Sample: peripheral blood. These receptor sequences come from a woman aged 45-59 years with active or convalescent COVID-19.

This clone showed up just a few times. This chain joins TRBV28 and TRBJ1-2; D unresolved. Trimming took off 7 bases at V and 8 bases at J, with 17 bases between the two ends. Germline assignment: CDR1 MDHEN and CDR2 SYDVKM. The CDR3 spans 13 residues. The CDR3: CASNLRREGGYTF. The CDR3 DNA follows: TGTGCCAGCAACCTAAGGAGAGAGGGCGGCTACACCTTC.

The chain joins TRBV7-9 to TRBJ1-1; TRBD1 is a possible D gene (5 bases). Between the trimmed V and J ends, which lost 6 bases and 9 bases, there was a span of 14 bases. The CDR3 is 12 residues long. Germline V gene sequence: CDR1 SEHNR, CDR2 FQNEAQ (reference sequence). CDR3 in amino acids: CASRQSGVKAFF. The CDR3, as DNA: TGTGCCAGCAGGCAATCGGGGGTGAAAGCTTTCTTT.

The chain carries TRBV5-5 and TRBJ2-2; D perhaps matches TRBD2 (5 bases). Germline values: CDR1 SGHKS, CDR2 YYEKEE (reference sequence). V shed 5 bases and J shed 5 bases, with 13 bases lying between them. The CDR3 has 14 amino acids. The CDR3 DNA reads as TGTGCCAGCAGTCCCAGAACGGGGACCGGGGAGCTGTTTTTT. Protein: CASSPRTGTGELFF. Full variable domain (remainder filled in from reference TRBV5-5 and TRBJ2-2): DAGVTQSPTHLIKTRGQQVTLRCSPISGHKSVSWYQQVLGQGPQFIFQYYEKEERGRGNFPDRFSARQFPNYSSELNVNALLLGDSALYLCASSPRTGTGELFFGEGSRLTVL.

The V gene is TRBV29-1, the J gene TRBJ2-5, with 12 bases aligning to TRBD2. The CDR3 is 16 amino acids. The germline gives CDR1 SQVTM, CDR2 ANQGSEA. J lost 5 bases, V lost 2 bases, and 9 bases had no gene match. The CDR3 DNA reads as TGCAGCGTTGAACGAGGACTAGCGGGAATTGTGGAGACCCAGTACTTC. It specifies CSVERGLAGIVETQYF.

V is TRBV5-1 and J is TRBJ2-1; maybe TRBD2 (5 bases). This CDR3 has 14 amino acids. CDR1 is SGHRS and CDR2 is YFSETQ in the germline V gene. V dropped 3 bases and J dropped 9 bases, with 16 bases sitting between them. As DNA, the CDR3 is TGCGCCAGCAGCTCCGGGGAGAACTTCGGTGAGCAGTTCTTC. Its protein product is CASSSGENFGEQFF.

The gene calls are TRBV30 and TRBJ1-4, with 7 bases that match TRBD1. The CDR3 spans 14 residues. Per the germline V gene, CDR1 is GTSNPN and CDR2 is SVGIG (reference sequence). The trim removed 0 bases at V and 5 bases at J, leaving 3 bases unmatched. Here the CDR3 reads CAWSVGTANEKLFF. In DNA, the CDR3 is TGTGCCTGGAGTGTAGGGACAGCGAATGAAAAACTGTTTTTT. The full variable domain, in which reference TRBV30 and TRBJ1-4 provide the parts outside the CDR3, is SQTIHQWPATLVQPVGSPLSLECTVEGTSNPNLYWYRQAAGRGLQLLFYSVGIGQISSEVPQNLSASRPQDRQFILSSKKLLLSDSGFYLCAWSVGTANEKLFFGSGTQLSVL.

The rearrangement links TRBV7-9 to TRBJ2-7, with 11 bases matching TRBD2. Losses at the gene ends were 6 bases for V and 2 bases for J; bases not matched to a gene: 9. The length of the CDR3 is 16 residues. CDR1 is SEHNR, CDR2 FQNEAQ, per germline (reference sequence). The CDR3 DNA reads TGTGCCAGCAGTCGCTCGGGACTAGCGGTAACCTACGAGCAGTACTTC. Its protein is CASSRSGLAVTYEQYF.

The V call is TRBV4-3, the J call TRBJ2-6, with D perhaps matching TRBD1 (5 bases). CDR1 and CDR2 (germline): LGHNA, YSLEER. Trimming pared 4 bases from V and 5 bases from J, leaving 15 bases between. The CDR3 sequence is 16 residues long. The CDR3 coding sequence is TGCGCCAGCAGCCCCACTATGACAGTAAGGGCCAACGTCCTGACTTTC. Protein sequence: CASSPTMTVRANVLTF.

The J gene is TRBJ2-2, the V gene TRBV19; no clear D gene. The length of the CDR3 is 15 residues. Germline lookup yields CDR1 LNHDA and CDR2 SQIVND (reference sequence). Trimming removed 8 bases from V and 0 bases from J, with 13 bases in between. As DNA, the CDR3 is TGTGCCAGTGACCGGAGCAGCACGAACACCGGGGAGCTGTTTTTT. Translation: CASDRSSTNTGELFF.

V is TRBV7-2 and J is TRBJ2-1; TRBD1 might be the D (5 bases). This CDR3 is built from 16 residues. Trimming took off 0 bases at V and 7 bases at J, with 16 bases between the two ends. Germline assignment: CDR1 SGHTA and CDR2 FQGNSA. CDR3 sequence: CASSLAGPRVGNEQFF. The CDR3 DNA follows: TGTGCCAGCAGCTTAGCAGGGCCCAGGGTTGGGAATGAGCAGTTCTTC.

The CDR3 is CASSSRAGPYEQYF. DNA of the CDR3: TGTGCCAGCAGCTCCCGTGCGGGACCCTACGAGCAGTACTTC. This sequence joins TRBV27 and TRBJ2-7; D is possibly TRBD2 (6 bases). Germline V CDR1 and CDR2: MNHEY, SMNVEV (reference sequence). The V and J ends lost 6 bases and 2 bases respectively, with 14 bases between them. This CDR3 has 14 residues.

J is TRBJ1-2 and V is TRBV30, with TRBD1 matching over 7 bases. Germline values: CDR1 GTSNPN, CDR2 SVGIG (reference sequence). The CDR3 runs 15 residues. Trimming took 1 base from V and 8 from J; bases not matched to a gene: 13. The CDR3 spells CAWSAPAGGRYGYTF. In DNA form, the CDR3 reads TGTGCCTGGAGTGCGCCGGCAGGGGGTCGGTACGGCTACACCTTC.

The J gene is TRBJ2-2, the V gene TRBV7-3; possible D gene TRBD1, 5 bases. CDR1 and CDR2 (germline): SGHTA, FQGTGA. The CDR3 is 14 residues long. V was shortened by 2 bases and J by 7 bases, with 11 bases between the two germline ends. Written as DNA, the CDR3 is TGTGCCAGCAGCTTAGACAGTACAATCGGGGAGCTGTTTTTT. It is translated as CASSLDSTIGELFF.

The CDR3, as DNA: TGTGCCAGCAGTTACGATGGGGGCGGTTCACCCCTCCACTTT. Translating it yields CASSYDGGGSPLHF. The chain uses TRBV6-2 or TRBV6-3 and TRBJ1-6; tentative D call: TRBD1 (6 bases). This CDR3 is 14 amino acids long. Germline CDR1 reads MNHEY; CDR2 reads SVGEGT. The germline V and J ends were trimmed by 2 bases and 9 bases, with 11 bases remaining between them.

The chain couples TRBV19 to TRBJ1-2, with 9 bases identical to TRBD1. Germline CDR1 LNHDA, CDR2 SQIVND (reference sequence). This CDR3 has 15 residues. J gave up 3 bases and V 3 bases, and 5 bases lay outside the gene matches. The CDR3 reads CASSILGQGDYGYTF. The CDR3 coding sequence is TGTGCCAGTAGTATTCTGGGACAGGGCGACTATGGCTACACCTTC.

The rearrangement uses TRBV18 and TRBJ2-7, with D possibly TRBD1 on 6 matching bases. Trimming took 3 bases from V and 3 from J, leaving 12 bases between them. From germline, CDR1 is KGHSH and CDR2 LQKENI. The CDR3 sequence is 14 residues long. DNA of the CDR3: TGTGCCAGCTCACCCCCTAACAGGGACTACGAGCAGTACTTC. Translating it yields CASSPPNRDYEQYF.

The CDR3 DNA reads TGTGCCAGCAGCTCTAGCGGGAGCTCCTACGAGCAGTACTTC. This encodes CASSSSGSSYEQYF. The chain recombines TRBV7-6 with TRBJ2-7; 10 bases map to TRBD2. Trimming took 4 bases from V and 0 from J; bases not matched to a gene: 0. Germline V gives CDR1 SGHVS, CDR2 FNYEAQ. The CDR3 sequence is 14 residues long. The full variable domain, rest sourced from reference TRBV7-6 and TRBJ2-7, is GAGVSQSPRYKVTKRGQDVALRCDPISGHVSLYWYRQALGQGPEFLTYFNYEAQQDKSGLPNDRFSAERPEGSISTLTIQRTEQRDSAMYRCASSSSGSSYEQYFGPGTRLTVT.

The CDR3 loop reads CASSSGKTGELFF. The DNA of the CDR3 is TGTGCCAGCAGCTCGGGGAAAACCGGGGAGCTGTTTTTT. The chain employs TRBV7-3 and TRBJ2-2, with D perhaps TRBD2 (5 bases). The length of the CDR3 is 13 residues. The V and J ends lost 4 bases and 5 bases respectively, with 8 bases between them. The germline V gene encodes CDR1 SGHTA and CDR2 FQGTGA.

The V and J genes are TRBV4-1 and TRBJ1-2, with TRBD1 identical over 8 bases. V shed 3 bases and J 6 bases; nucleotides not matched to a gene: 6. The germline V gene has CDR1 MGHRA and CDR2 YSYEKL. CDR3 length equals 14 residues. The CDR3 bases are TGCGCCAGCAGCCAGGGACAGGACGGAGATGGCTACACCTTC. Its protein is CASSQGQDGDGYTF.

This chain uses TRBV18 with TRBJ1-2, with D unresolved. V was cut by 0 bases and J by 8 bases, with 13 bases left in between. CDR1 is KGHSH, CDR2 LQKENI, per germline. The CDR3 runs 14 residues. The DNA of the CDR3 is TGTGCCAGCTCACCACCGGACGGGAAAGGAGGCTACACCTTC. This encodes CASSPPDGKGGYTF. The full variable domain, in which reference TRBV18 and TRBJ1-2 provide the parts outside the CDR3, is NAGVMQNPRHLVRRRGQEARLRCSPMKGHSHVYWYRQLPEEGLKFMVYLQKENIIDESGMPKERFSAEFPKEGPSILRIQQVVRGDSAAYFCASSPPDGKGGYTFGSGTRLTVV.

DNA for the CDR3: TGTGCCAGCAGCTACCTAGCGGGGGTCTACGAGCAGTACTTC. It codes for CASSYLAGVYEQYF. This rearrangement joins TRBV5-6 to TRBJ2-7; 10 nucleotides line up with TRBD2. Germline CDR1 reads SGHDT; CDR2 reads YYEEEE. This CDR3 has 14 amino acids. V shed 3 bases, J shed 3 bases, and the junction held 3 bases outside the gene matches.

The rearrangement uses TRBV19 and TRBJ1-5; TRBD1 might be the D (6 bases). Trimming took 5 bases from V and 4 from J, leaving 12 bases between them. This CDR3 is 14 amino acids long. Germline V gene lookup returns CDR1 LNHDA and CDR2 SQIVND (reference sequence). The CDR3 coding sequence is TGTGCCAGTAGTTTCACAGGGTCGAATCAGCCCCAGCATTTT. It encodes CASSFTGSNQPQHF.

The chain combines TRBV12-3 or TRBV12-4 with TRBJ2-1; D gene unclear. V was clipped by 6 bases and J by 8 bases, with 8 bases between them. The CDR3 consists of 11 residues. CDR3 amino acids: CASRSRDEQFF. CDR3 nucleotide sequence: TGTGCCAGCAGATCTCGCGATGAGCAGTTCTTC.

This clone appeared many times. This chain connects TRBV3-1 (or the pseudogene TRBV3-2) to TRBJ2-3; D is unresolved. The CDR3 covers 15 residues. Trimming stripped 0 bases from V and 1 base from J, with 8 bases between. The germline gives CDR1 LGHDT, CDR2 YNNKEL (reference sequence). The CDR3 is CASSQEQLGTDTQYF. In DNA form, the CDR3 reads TGTGCCAGCAGCCAAGAACAGTTGGGCACAGATACGCAGTATTTT.

V gene TRBV6-5 combines with J gene TRBJ1-5, with TRBD1 as a possible D gene (5 bases). Deletions cut 2 bases from V and 6 bases from J, with 11 bases between. The CDR3 totals 14 residues. In germline, CDR1 is MNHEY, CDR2 SVGAGI. The CDR3 DNA reads as TGTGCCAGCAGTTACCCAGGGTTGAGTCAGCCCCAGCATTTT. It codes for CASSYPGLSQPQHF.

This clone has at least ten counts. CDR3 in amino acids: CASSFQLAGGKNIQYF. As DNA, the CDR3 is TGTGCCAGCAGCTTCCAGTTAGCGGGGGGCAAAAACATTCAGTACTTC. This chain links TRBV5-6 with TRBJ2-4; 10 bases map to TRBD2. After removal of 2 bases from V and 3 bases from J, the junction contained 5 bases not matched to a gene. The CDR3 is made up of 16 amino acids. Germline lookup yields CDR1 SGHDT and CDR2 YYEEEE. The complete variable domain, with remaining parts taken from reference TRBV5-6 and TRBJ2-4, reads DAGVTQSPTHLIKTRGQQVTLRCSPKSGHDTVSWYQQALGQGPQFIFQYYEEEERQRGNFPDRFSGHQFPNYSSELNVNALLLGDSALYLCASSFQLAGGKNIQYFGAGTRLSVL.